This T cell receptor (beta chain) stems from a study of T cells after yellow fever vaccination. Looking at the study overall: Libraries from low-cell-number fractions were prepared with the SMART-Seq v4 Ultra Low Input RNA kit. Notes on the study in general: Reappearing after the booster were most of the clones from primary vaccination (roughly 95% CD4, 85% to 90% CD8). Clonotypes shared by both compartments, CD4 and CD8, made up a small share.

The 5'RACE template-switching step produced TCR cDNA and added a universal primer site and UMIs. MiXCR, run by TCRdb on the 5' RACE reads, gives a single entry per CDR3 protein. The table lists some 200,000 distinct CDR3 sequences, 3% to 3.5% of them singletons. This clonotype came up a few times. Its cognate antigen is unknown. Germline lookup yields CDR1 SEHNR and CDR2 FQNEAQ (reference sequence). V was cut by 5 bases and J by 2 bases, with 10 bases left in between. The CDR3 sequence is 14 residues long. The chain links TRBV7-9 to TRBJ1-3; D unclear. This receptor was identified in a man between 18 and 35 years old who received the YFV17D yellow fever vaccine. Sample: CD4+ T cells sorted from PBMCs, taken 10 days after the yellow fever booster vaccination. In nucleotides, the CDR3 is TGTGCCAGCAGCACCTGGACGGCTGGAAACACCATATATTTT. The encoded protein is CASSTWTAGNTIYF. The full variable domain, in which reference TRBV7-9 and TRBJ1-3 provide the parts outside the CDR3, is DTGVSQNPRHKITKRGQNVTFRCDPISEHNRLYWYRQTLGQGPEFLTYFQNEAQLEKSRLLSDRFSAERPKGSFSTLEIQRTEQGDSAMYLCASSTWTAGNTIYFGEGSWLTVV.